This entry lists 25 T cell receptor beta chains sequenced from one sample in a study of vaccination effects on CD4 cells after COVID-19. Data came from immunoSEQ multiplex PCR; TCRdb stores just in-frame clones and leaves some out. The sample contains about 24,000 clones, 60% to 80% of which appear only once. No antigen has been identified for these receptors. Pools of viral peptides were used by the ViraFEST assay to expand antigen-specific CD4+ T cells ahead of sequencing. Investigators separated out CD4+ T cells once 10 days of culture had passed. Two doses of BNT162b2 or mRNA-1273 vaccine were administered to participants. The specimen was CD4+ T cells from PBMCs cultured with HCoV-NL63 spike peptides, collected after COVID-19 vaccination. The receptor source for this set is a human donor who received a COVID-19 vaccine.

The chain combines TRBV5-1 with TRBJ2-1; 8 bases line up with TRBD2. V lost 2 bases and J lost 3; bases outside the gene matches: 4. The CDR3 consists of 15 residues. Germline CDR1 SGHRS, CDR2 YFSETQ. The CDR3 coding sequence is TGCGCCAGCAGCTTAGCGGGAGACGGCTACAATGAGCAGTTCTTC. Translated, it gives CASSLAGDGYNEQFF.

This chain connects TRBV10-3 to TRBJ2-1; 8 nucleotides line up with TRBD2. The V and J ends lost 7 bases and 7 bases, in that order; junction bases with no gene match: 9. This CDR3 spans 14 amino acids. Germline CDR1 is ENHRY and CDR2 is SYGVKD. CDR3: CAITGGRNGNEQFF. The CDR3 nucleotides read TGTGCCATCACGGGCGGGAGGAATGGAAATGAGCAGTTCTTC.

This chain joins TRBV5-4 and TRBJ2-1, with 8 nucleotides matching TRBD2. Germline V gene sequence: CDR1 SGHNT, CDR2 YYREEE (reference sequence). This CDR3 region has 16 residues. Trimming removed 2 bases from V and 0 bases from J; junction bases left unmatched: 4. The CDR3 sequence is CASSFAGGRSYNEQFF. In DNA form, the CDR3 reads TGTGCCAGCAGCTTTGCGGGGGGCCGCTCCTACAATGAGCAGTTCTTC.

V gene TRBV5-5 combines with J gene TRBJ2-1; the match to TRBD2 covers 9 bases. V shed 4 bases, J shed 5 bases, and the junction held 10 bases outside the gene matches. The CDR3 spans 16 residues. Per germline, CDR1 SGHKS and CDR2 YYEKEE (reference sequence). The CDR3 spells CASSPPRVAGDNEQFF. Written as DNA, the CDR3 is TGTGCCAGCAGCCCCCCGAGGGTAGCGGGGGACAATGAGCAGTTCTTC.

The chain combines TRBV7-2 with TRBJ1-2; D perhaps matches TRBD1 (6 bases). V lost 1 base, J lost 8 bases, and 11 bases lay in between. CDR1 and CDR2 from the germline V gene are SGHTA and FQGNSA. This CDR3 comprises 13 residues. DNA for the CDR3: TGTGCCAGCAGCTTAGTCAGGGGCGCGGGCTACACCTTC. This codes for CASSLVRGAGYTF.

The chain combines TRBV5-1 with TRBJ2-6, with D possibly called TRBD1 or TRBD2 (6 bases each). The CDR3 is made up of 16 amino acids. Germline CDR1 is SGHRS and CDR2 is YFSETQ. Deletions cut 3 bases from V and 0 bases from J, with 10 bases between. As DNA, the CDR3 is TGCGCCAGCAGCTCGGGGGCTAGCTCTGGGGCCAACGTCCTGACTTTC. Translating gives CASSSGASSGANVLTF.

V is TRBV19 and J is TRBJ1-2; D unresolved. The CDR3 loop spans 13 amino acids. V lost 2 bases and J 3 bases, leaving 7 bases between the germline ends. From germline, CDR1 is LNHDA and CDR2 SQIVND (reference sequence). CDR3 protein: CASSIKSYYGYTF. Written as DNA, the CDR3 is TGTGCCAGTAGTATAAAAAGCTACTATGGCTACACCTTC.

This clone was picked up a small number of times. The chain recombines TRBV5-1 with TRBJ1-2, with D possibly matching TRBD1 (6 bases). CDR1 and CDR2 from the germline V gene are SGHRS and YFSETQ. Trimming took 4 bases from V and 2 from J, leaving 9 bases between them. The length of the CDR3 is 13 residues. The CDR3 coding sequence is TGCGCCAGCAGCGGCCAGGGGAACTATGGCTACACCTTC. It translates to CASSGQGNYGYTF.

The chain joins TRBV19 to TRBJ1-2, with 9 bases matching TRBD1. V lost 5 bases, J lost 2 bases, and 9 bases stayed unmatched. Germline values: CDR1 LNHDA, CDR2 SQIVND (reference sequence). The CDR3 runs to 16 residues. CDR3 in amino acids: CASSFAHRGLNYGYTF. In DNA, the CDR3 is TGTGCCAGTAGTTTTGCTCACAGGGGGCTGAACTATGGCTACACCTTC.

The rearrangement links TRBV5-6 to TRBJ1-2, with D perhaps TRBD1 (5 bases). This CDR3 region has 15 residues. CDR1 and CDR2 from the germline V gene are SGHDT and YYEEEE. The germline V and J ends were trimmed by 0 bases and 4 bases, with 13 bases remaining between them. The CDR3 DNA sequence: TGTGCCAGCAGCTTGGTGGGGGGTTTGGGCTATGGCTACACCTTC. This sequence encodes CASSLVGGLGYGYTF.

The rearrangement links TRBV18 to TRBJ1-4; 7 bases fit TRBD1. Germline V gene data show CDR1 as KGHSH and CDR2 as LQKENI. J lost 0 bases, V lost 3 bases, and 7 bases had no gene match. This CDR3 spans 17 amino acids. DNA for the CDR3: TGTGCCAGCTCACCTTTCCGACAGGGCACAACTAATGAAAAACTGTTTTTT. Translating gives CASSPFRQGTTNEKLFF.

The chain uses TRBV18 and TRBJ2-5; unclear D gene. The CDR3 has 11 amino acids. Deletions cut 3 bases from V and 5 bases from J, with 4 bases between. Germline CDR1 KGHSH, CDR2 LQKENI. DNA of the CDR3: TGTGCCAGCTCACCGAGTGAGACCCAGTACTTC. It yields the protein CASSPSETQYF.

The CDR3 sequence: CASSSLKSRQNTEAFF. The CDR3 nucleotides are TGTGCCAGCAGTTCTCTGAAGTCCAGGCAGAACACTGAAGCTTTCTTT. The chain combines TRBV6-6 with TRBJ1-1; no clear D gene. V was pared by 4 bases and J by 1 base, with 16 bases between. Germline-derived CDR1 and CDR2 are MNHNY and SVGAGI (reference sequence). The CDR3 covers 16 residues.

This chain joins TRBV5-1 and TRBJ2-3; 8 positions agree with TRBD1. The germline V gene has CDR1 SGHRS and CDR2 YFSETQ. Germline trimming cut 4 bases from V and 6 bases from J; bases unmatched to any gene: 7. The CDR3 loop spans 14 amino acids. The CDR3 DNA reads as TGCGCCAGCAGCCCGGACAGGGTATGGGATACGCAGTATTTT. Translation: CASSPDRVWDTQYF.

The chain has TRBV11-2 and TRBJ2-5, with D possibly matching TRBD2 (6 bases). Germline CDR1 is SGHAT and CDR2 is FQNNGV. The CDR3 extends over 11 amino acids. Trimming removed 10 bases from V and 2 bases from J, with 8 bases in between. In DNA form, the CDR3 reads TGTGCCACCGGAGGGCAAGAGACCCAGTACTTC. Translating gives CATGGQETQYF.

The chain couples TRBV15 to TRBJ2-3, with TRBD2 identical over 12 bases. V was clipped by 0 bases and J by 5 bases; unmatched bases: 12. The CDR3 runs 19 residues. From germline, CDR1 is LNHNV and CDR2 YYDKDF (reference sequence). The CDR3 sequence is CATSRDRRLAGGQGDTQYF. Here the CDR3 DNA reads TGTGCCACCAGCAGAGATCGTAGGCTAGCGGGGGGGCAAGGAGATACGCAGTATTTT. Looking up the rest from reference TRBV15 and TRBJ2-3 gives the full variable domain: DAMVIQNPRYQVTQFGKPVTLSCSQTLNHNVMYWYQQKSSQAPKLLFHYYDKDFNNEADTPDNFQSRRPNTSFCFLDIRSPGLGDTAMYLCATSRDRRLAGGQGDTQYFGPGTRLTVL.

This chain connects TRBV9 to TRBJ2-7; TRBD2 matches at 10 bases. V lost 0 bases, J lost 1 base, and 4 bases stayed unmatched. Germline V gives CDR1 SGDLS, CDR2 YYNGEE. The CDR3 spans 16 residues. The CDR3 DNA reads TGTGCCAGCAGCGTAGCTGGACTAGCGGTATCCTACGAGCAGTACTTC. Its translation is CASSVAGLAVSYEQYF.

CDR3: CAWSPGRWSNQPQHF. The CDR3 coding sequence is TGTGCCTGGAGTCCGGGACGCTGGAGCAATCAGCCCCAGCATTTT. The rearrangement uses TRBV30 and TRBJ1-5; TRBD1 is a possible D gene (5 bases). V was cut by 2 bases and J by 1 base, with 12 bases left in between. The CDR3 runs to 15 residues. Germline V CDR1 and CDR2: GTSNPN, SVGIG (reference sequence).

The chain couples TRBV7-9 to TRBJ1-1, with D unresolved. The CDR3 contains 14 residues. The V end was cut by 3 bases, the J end by 1 base, with 9 bases between. The germline V gene has CDR1 SEHNR and CDR2 FQNEAQ (reference sequence). DNA of the CDR3: TGTGCCAGCAGCTTGCGGTCATCGAACACTGAAGCTTTCTTT. Its translation: CASSLRSSNTEAFF.

This clone was observed once. V and J are TRBV6-4 and TRBJ2-3; TRBD2 matches 9 bases. Germline V gene sequence: CDR1 MRHNA, CDR2 SNTAGT. CDR3 size: 15 residues. With V trimmed by 3 bases and J by 4 bases, 5 bases remained unmatched. The CDR3 DNA follows: TGTGCCAGCAGTGATGGAGCGGGGGGCTCAGATACGCAGTATTTT. Translated, it gives CASSDGAGGSDTQYF.

The gene calls are TRBV28 and TRBJ1-5; no clear D gene. Germline CDR1 is MDHEN and CDR2 is SYDVKM. V shed 7 bases and J shed 6 bases, with 22 bases lying between them. The CDR3 is 16 residues long. The CDR3 spells CASTPRRLENSQPQHF. CDR3 nucleotides: TGTGCCAGCACCCCAAGAAGGCTGGAAAATAGTCAGCCCCAGCATTTT.

The chain combines TRBV29-1 with TRBJ2-3; D unclear. Trimming left V 8 bases short and J 0 bases short, with 6 bases between. Germline V gene sequence: CDR1 SQVTM, CDR2 ANQGSEA. The CDR3 is 11 residues long. The CDR3 DNA reads TGCAGCAGTGACAGCACAGATACGCAGTATTTT. Translated: CSSDSTDTQYF.

The sample holds a few counts of this clone. The chain has TRBV11-2 and TRBJ1-6; TRBD1 is a possible D gene (5 bases). Germline CDR1 and CDR2: SGHAT and FQNNGV. Trimming cost V 5 bases and J 1 base, with 12 bases left between them. The length of the CDR3 is 16 residues. The CDR3 bases are TGTGCCAGCAGCCGAGGGACCGCTTCCTATAATTCACCCCTCCACTTT. Amino acid sequence: CASSRGTASYNSPLHF.

This chain links TRBV12-3 or TRBV12-4 with TRBJ1-4; possible D gene TRBD1, 5 bases. This CDR3 region has 13 residues. The germline V and J ends were trimmed by 10 bases and 7 bases, with 16 bases remaining between them. CDR3 region: CATTRGGGEKLFF. Here the CDR3 DNA reads TGTGCCACCACCCGGGGGGGAGGTGAAAAACTGTTTTTT.

This chain links TRBV28 with TRBJ1-2; a weak D match, TRBD1 (6 bases). Germline CDR1 MDHEN, CDR2 SYDVKM. This CDR3 has 17 residues. V lost 6 bases to trimming and J lost 10 bases, with 30 bases between them. CDR3 DNA: TGTGCCAGCAGGGGTGAGGGAGGGGGTTCGCTTAACCGCAACTACACCTTC. Encoded protein: CASRGEGGGSLNRNYTF.